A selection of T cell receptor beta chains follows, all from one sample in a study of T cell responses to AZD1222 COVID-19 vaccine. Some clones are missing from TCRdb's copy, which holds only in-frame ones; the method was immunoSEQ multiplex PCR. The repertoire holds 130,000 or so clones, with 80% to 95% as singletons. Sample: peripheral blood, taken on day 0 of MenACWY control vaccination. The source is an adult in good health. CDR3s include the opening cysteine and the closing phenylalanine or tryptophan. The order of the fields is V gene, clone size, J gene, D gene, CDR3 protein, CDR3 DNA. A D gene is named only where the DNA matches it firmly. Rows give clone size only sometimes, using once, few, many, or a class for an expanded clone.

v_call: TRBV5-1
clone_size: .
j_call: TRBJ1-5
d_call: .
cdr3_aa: CASSPGRDQPQHF
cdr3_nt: TGCGCCAGCAGCCCCGGGAGGGATCAGCCCCAGCATTTT

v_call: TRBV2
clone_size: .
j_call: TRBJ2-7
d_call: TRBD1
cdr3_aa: CASSRDRVGEQYF
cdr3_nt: TGTGCCAGCAGTCGAGACAGGGTAGGGGAGCAGTACTTC

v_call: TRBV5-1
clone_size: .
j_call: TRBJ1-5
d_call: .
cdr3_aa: CASSLVGGPNQPQHF
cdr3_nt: TGCGCCAGCAGCTTGGTTGGGGGGCCCAATCAGCCCCAGCATTTT

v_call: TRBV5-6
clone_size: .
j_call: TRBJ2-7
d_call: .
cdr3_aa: CASGLGRSSYEQYF
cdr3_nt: TGTGCCAGTGGGCTGGGCAGAAGCTCCTACGAGCAGTACTTC

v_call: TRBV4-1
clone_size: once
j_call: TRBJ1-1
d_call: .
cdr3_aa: CASSQAQGNTEAFF
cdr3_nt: TGCGCCAGCAGCCAGGCACAGGGGAACACTGAAGCTTTCTTT

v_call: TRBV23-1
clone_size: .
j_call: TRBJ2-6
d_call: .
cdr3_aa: CASRRKRRGTGANVLTF
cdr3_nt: TGCGCCAGCAGACGAAAGCGTAGGGGTACAGGGGCCAACGTCCTGACTTTC

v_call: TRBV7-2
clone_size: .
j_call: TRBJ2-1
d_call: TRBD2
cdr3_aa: CASSRQTSGGHNEQFF
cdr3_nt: TGTGCCAGCAGCCGTCAGACTAGCGGGGGCCACAATGAGCAGTTCTTC

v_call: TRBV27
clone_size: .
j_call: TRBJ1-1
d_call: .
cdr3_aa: CASSFLMNTEAFF
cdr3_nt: TGTGCCAGCAGTTTTTTGATGAACACTGAAGCTTTCTTT

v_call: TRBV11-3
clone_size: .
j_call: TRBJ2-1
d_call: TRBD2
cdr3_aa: CASSYGTSAGDEQFF
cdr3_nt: TGTGCCAGCAGCTACGGGACTAGCGCGGGCGATGAGCAGTTCTTC

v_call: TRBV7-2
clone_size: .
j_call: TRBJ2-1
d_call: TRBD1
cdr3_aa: CASSIYYRGRCFF
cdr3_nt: TGTGCCAGCAGCATATACTACAGGGGACGTTGTTTCTTC

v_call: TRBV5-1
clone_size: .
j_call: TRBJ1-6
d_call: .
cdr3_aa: CASRGGEGTYNSPLHF
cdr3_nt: TGCGCCAGCAGGGGCGGAGAAGGTACCTACAATTCACCCCTCCACTTT

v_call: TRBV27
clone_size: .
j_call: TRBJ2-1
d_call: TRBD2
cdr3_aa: CASSLYLAGAKNEQFF
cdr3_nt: TGTGCCAGCAGTTTATATTTAGCGGGAGCAAAAAATGAGCAGTTCTTC

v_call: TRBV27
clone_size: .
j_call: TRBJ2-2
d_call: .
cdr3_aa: CASSFEGRPNTGELFF
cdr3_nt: TGTGCCAGCAGTTTTGAAGGCAGACCGAACACCGGGGAGCTGTTTTTT

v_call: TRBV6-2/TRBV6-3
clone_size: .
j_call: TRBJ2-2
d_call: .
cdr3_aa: CASSTHAGELFF
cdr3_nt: TGTGCCAGCAGCACGCATGCCGGGGAGCTGTTTTTT

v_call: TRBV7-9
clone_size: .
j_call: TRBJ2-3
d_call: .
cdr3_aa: CASSVWADTQYF
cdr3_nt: TGTGCCAGCAGCGTATGGGCAGATACGCAGTATTTT

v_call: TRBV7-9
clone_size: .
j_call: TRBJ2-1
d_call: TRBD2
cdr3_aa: CASETSGSNEQFF
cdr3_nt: TGTGCCAGCGAGACTAGCGGGAGCAATGAGCAGTTCTTC

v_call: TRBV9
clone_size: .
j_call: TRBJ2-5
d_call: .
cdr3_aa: CASSVDGRTRQETQYF
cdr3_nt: TGTGCCAGCAGCGTAGATGGACGGACCAGGCAAGAGACCCAGTACTTC

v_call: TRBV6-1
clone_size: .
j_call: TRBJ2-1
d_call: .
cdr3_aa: CASSESKIYNEQFF
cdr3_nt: TGTGCCAGCAGTGAAAGCAAGATCTACAATGAGCAGTTCTTC